A single sample is the source of the 27 T cell receptor beta chains below, sequenced in a study of cytomegalovirus exposure and HLA in healthy donors (dated by TCRdb to 2016 to 2017). Library prep was done by the immunoSEQ multiplex PCR assay. What TCRdb holds here is the immuneACCESS table cut down to in-frame rearrangements. Part of the clones is not present; checked against another copy, under half of the missing clones reflect an unresolved V gene, and the others are unexplained. The sample profile shows roughly 260,000 clones; around 90% of them were found once. The ten largest account for roughly 0.38% of the sample. The sequenced sample was PBMCs. These TCRs come from a woman aged 18-29 years in good health and CMV-seronegative.

The V and J genes are TRBV30 and TRBJ2-1, with 9 nucleotides matching TRBD1. The CDR3 totals 14 residues. The germline V gene has CDR1 GTSNPN and CDR2 SVGIG (reference sequence). Trimming cost V 2 bases and J 8 bases; bases outside gene matches: 7. This CDR3 is CAWSPTGTGYEQFF. The CDR3 nucleotides read TGTGCCTGGAGTCCGACCGGGACAGGGTATGAGCAGTTCTTC.

The chain carries TRBV7-2 and TRBJ1-5; the D is unclear. The V gene lost 4 bases and the J gene lost 0 bases, with 7 bases spanning the gap. This CDR3 comprises 14 residues. CDR1 and CDR2 from the germline V gene are SGHTA and FQGNSA. CDR3 protein: CASSSPYSNQPQHF. CDR3 DNA: TGTGCCAGCAGCTCCCCTTATAGCAATCAGCCCCAGCATTTT.

V usage is TRBV4-3 and J usage is TRBJ1-2; TRBD1 might be the D (6 bases). The CDR3 has 17 residues. CDR1 is LGHNA and CDR2 is YSLEER in the germline V gene. V was clipped by 0 bases and J by 4 bases, with 18 bases between them. CDR3 coding DNA: TGCGCCAGCAGCCAAGATCGATTGAATTCAGGGGTCTATGGCTACACCTTC. This gives the protein CASSQDRLNSGVYGYTF.

This chain uses TRBV7-7 with TRBJ2-3; 11 nucleotides match TRBD2. Germline CDR1 reads SSHAT; CDR2 reads FNYEAQ (reference sequence). The J segment lost 0 bases and the V segment lost 3 bases, leaving 11 bases of the junction unmatched. The CDR3 length is 19 residues. The CDR3 DNA sequence: TGTGCCAGCAGCTTGGCCCCTAGCGGGGGGAGTACTAGCACAGATACGCAGTATTTT. Protein sequence: CASSLAPSGGSTSTDTQYF.

CDR3 nucleotides: TGTGCCAGCAGTGAACAGGGACAGGGGACGGAGCAGTACGTC. This sequence encodes CASSEQGQGTEQYV. The chain has TRBV6-5 and TRBJ2-7; 10 bases agree with TRBD1. This CDR3 has 14 amino acids. The V and J ends lost 5 bases and 7 bases, in that order; junction bases with no gene match: 8. CDR1 is MNHEY, CDR2 SVGAGI, per germline.

The chain uses TRBV28 and TRBJ1-4; 10 positions match TRBD1. The V and J ends lost 10 bases and 0 bases, in that order; junction bases with no gene match: 5. Germline V gene data show CDR1 as MDHEN and CDR2 as SYDVKM. CDR3 length: 15 amino acids. CDR3 loop: CAIQTGGATNEKLFF. In DNA, the CDR3 is TGTGCCATCCAGACAGGGGGCGCAACTAATGAAAAACTGTTTTTT.

V usage is TRBV5-4 and J usage is TRBJ1-5; D unresolved. V dropped 1 base and J dropped 5 bases, with 10 bases sitting between them. Germline values: CDR1 SGHNT, CDR2 YYREEE (reference sequence). The CDR3 length is 14 residues. CDR3 DNA: TGTGCCAGCAGCTTGTCGAATAGTGATCAGCCCCAGCATTTT. Protein product: CASSLSNSDQPQHF.

This clone came up once. CDR3 residues: CASNAGTYEQYF. The DNA for the CDR3 is TGTGCCAGCAACGCAGGGACTTACGAGCAGTACTTC. The chain uses TRBV7-9 and TRBJ2-7, with a possible D match to TRBD2 (6 bases). The CDR3 length is 12 residues. Trimming took off 7 bases at V and 4 bases at J, with 11 bases between the two ends. Germline-derived CDR1 and CDR2 are SEHNR and FQNEAQ (reference sequence). The complete variable domain, with remaining parts taken from reference TRBV7-9 and TRBJ2-7, reads DTGVSQNPRHKITKRGQNVTFRCDPISEHNRLYWYRQTLGQGPEFLTYFQNEAQLEKSRLLSDRFSAERPKGSFSTLEIQRTEQGDSAMYLCASNAGTYEQYFGPGTRLTVT.

The J gene is TRBJ1-1, the V gene TRBV27, with unresolved D. The CDR3 has 14 amino acids. Trimming shortened V by 5 bases and J by 3 bases, and 13 bases separated the two germline ends. Germline-derived CDR1 and CDR2 are MNHEY and SMNVEV (reference sequence). CDR3 region: CASSRRTGDTEAFF. The CDR3 bases are TGTGCCAGCAGTCGTCGGACCGGGGACACTGAAGCTTTCTTT.

The V and J genes are TRBV6-1 and TRBJ2-1; the D is unclear. The germline CDR1 and CDR2 sequences are MNHNS and SASEGT. The CDR3 is made up of 12 amino acids. Trimming removed 7 bases from V and 4 bases from J, with 8 bases in between. CDR3 nucleotides: TGTGCCAGCAATCGAGCGTACAATGAGCAGTTCTTC. Protein sequence: CASNRAYNEQFF.

The genes are TRBV19 and TRBJ2-7, with D maybe TRBD1 (6 bases). The CDR3 has 17 amino acids. Trimming removed 2 bases at V and 2 bases at J, with 19 bases between. Germline assignment: CDR1 LNHDA and CDR2 SQIVND (reference sequence). Written as DNA, the CDR3 is TGTGCCAGTAGTATACAGGGGTGGCCCGCAGGTACCTACGAGCAGTACTTC. It is translated as CASSIQGWPAGTYEQYF.

The chain couples TRBV4-3 to TRBJ2-7; D gene ambiguous. CDR3 length: 14 amino acids. With 0 bases removed from V and 2 bases from J, the gap between germline ends came to 8 bases. Germline-derived CDR1 and CDR2 are LGHNA and YSLEER. The CDR3: CASSQDSSAYEQYF. In DNA form, the CDR3 reads TGCGCCAGCAGCCAAGATTCTTCGGCCTACGAGCAGTACTTC.

This chain joins TRBV25-1 and TRBJ1-1, with TRBD1 matching 9 bases. From germline, CDR1 is MGHDK and CDR2 SYGVNS. The CDR3 covers 14 residues. V trimming: 7 bases; J trimming: 2 bases; junction bases outside the gene matches: 5. In DNA, the CDR3 is TGTGCCAGCAAAAGACAGGGGGGTAACACTGAAGCTTTCTTT. Translation: CASKRQGGNTEAFF.

The chain links TRBV6-5 to TRBJ1-6; D is possibly TRBD1 (6 bases). From germline, CDR1 is MNHEY and CDR2 SVGAGI. V was pared by 3 bases and J by 9 bases, with 9 bases between. The CDR3 sequence is 13 residues long. As DNA, the CDR3 is TGTGCCAGCAGTTATGGACAGACTTCACCCCTCCACTTT. It is translated as CASSYGQTSPLHF.

This clone was counted between two and nine times. The V gene is TRBV19, the J gene TRBJ1-2, with 8 bases aligning to TRBD1. Germline V lookup: CDR1 LNHDA, CDR2 SQIVND (reference sequence). V lost 5 bases to trimming and J lost 3 bases; unmatched junction nucleotides: 5. This CDR3 has 14 amino acids. CDR3 DNA: TGTGCCAGTAGTCCACAGGGGGTTGACTATGGCTACACCTTC. Amino acids: CASSPQGVDYGYTF.

The chain carries TRBV5-6 and TRBJ2-7, with a possible D match to TRBD1 (5 bases). CDR1 and CDR2 (germline): SGHDT, YYEEEE. Trimming removed 1 base at V and 3 bases at J, with 8 bases between. The CDR3 loop spans 13 amino acids. The CDR3 nucleotides are TGTGCCAGCAGCTTGTTGCAGGGCTACGAGCAGTACTTC. It yields the protein CASSLLQGYEQYF.

The chain carries TRBV29-1 and TRBJ2-1, with 9 nucleotides matching TRBD1. The germline CDR1 and CDR2 sequences are SQVTM and ANQGSEA. The CDR3 totals 13 residues. Trimming at V came to 0 bases and at J to 9 bases, leaving 3 bases not matched to a gene. The DNA of the CDR3 is TGCAGCGTTGAAGAACAGGGGGCAGTTGAGCAGTTCTTC. Its translation is CSVEEQGAVEQFF.

The chain joins TRBV27 to TRBJ2-1, with 11 bases matching TRBD1. The CDR3 totals 16 residues. CDR1 and CDR2 (germline): MNHEY, SMNVEV (reference sequence). V was pared by 6 bases and J by 11 bases, with 15 bases of the junction left unmatched. The CDR3 protein is CASRQRDRGIASKQFF. CDR3 bases: TGTGCCAGCAGACAACGGGACAGGGGGATCGCGAGCAAGCAGTTCTTC.

The rearrangement uses TRBV5-6 and TRBJ2-1, with no clear D. The V gene's germline CDR1 is SGHDT and CDR2 YYEEEE. Trimming took 0 bases from V and 12 from J, leaving 16 bases between them. This CDR3 region has 14 residues. This chain's CDR3 is CASSLAGEDRSQFF. CDR3 nucleotides: TGTGCCAGCAGCTTGGCCGGAGAGGATCGGTCGCAGTTCTTC.

The J gene is TRBJ1-5, the V gene TRBV27; 9 bases are a match to TRBD1. CDR1 and CDR2 (germline): MNHEY, SMNVEV (reference sequence). V trimming: 6 bases; J trimming: 2 bases; junction bases outside the gene matches: 8. This CDR3 region has 16 residues. The CDR3 DNA sequence: TGTGCCAGCAGAAAAGAACGGGACAGGGGCAATCAGCCCCAGCATTTT. It translates to CASRKERDRGNQPQHF.

The rearrangement links TRBV28 to TRBJ1-2; TRBD1 matches 9 bases. Losses at the gene ends were 6 bases for V and 0 bases for J; bases not matched to a gene: 8. The CDR3 has 16 amino acids. CDR1 is MDHEN and CDR2 is SYDVKM in the germline V gene. The CDR3 DNA reads TGTGCCAGCAGAGCAAGGGGACAGGGAACTAACTATGGCTACACCTTC. Translating gives CASRARGQGTNYGYTF.

The chain links TRBV7-9 to TRBJ1-2; 8 bases fit TRBD1. Unmatched junction bases numbered 4, after V lost 2 bases and J lost 5 bases. The CDR3 is made up of 14 amino acids. Germline CDR1 reads SEHNR; CDR2 reads FQNEAQ (reference sequence). CDR3 DNA sequence: TGTGCCAGCAGCTTACAGGGGGCGGAGTATGGCTACACCTTC. This encodes CASSLQGAEYGYTF.

J is TRBJ2-5 and V is TRBV28; 9 nucleotides align to TRBD1. Germline assignment: CDR1 MDHEN and CDR2 SYDVKM. V shed 6 bases and J 5 bases; nucleotides not matched to a gene: 10. The CDR3 is made up of 15 amino acids. As DNA, the CDR3 is TGTGCCAGCAGCCGGGACAGGGCCGGGAGGGAGACCCAGTACTTC. Amino acids: CASSRDRAGRETQYF.

V is TRBV5-8 and J is TRBJ1-1; TRBD1 agrees at 7 bases. Trimming at V came to 4 bases and at J to 1 base, leaving 4 bases not matched to a gene. This CDR3 contains 14 residues. Per germline, CDR1 SGHTS and CDR2 YDEGEE. CDR3 amino acids: CASSVRTGNTEAFF. CDR3 in DNA: TGTGCCAGCAGCGTACGGACAGGGAACACTGAAGCTTTCTTT.

J is TRBJ1-5 and V is TRBV28; TRBD1 matches 9 bases. The CDR3 covers 17 residues. V trimming: 8 bases; J trimming: 1 base; junction bases outside the gene matches: 12. Germline CDR1 is MDHEN and CDR2 is SYDVKM. CDR3 sequence (DNA): TGTGCCAGCCGAAAAATACAGGGGGCTGCGAGCAATCAGCCCCAGCATTTT. This gives the protein CASRKIQGAASNQPQHF.

This rearrangement joins TRBV6-5 to TRBJ2-7; 10 bases align to TRBD1. CDR1 is MNHEY, CDR2 SVGAGI, per germline. The CDR3 contains 14 residues. The J segment lost 2 bases and the V segment lost 6 bases, leaving 4 bases of the junction unmatched. The chain's CDR3 is CASREDRGAYEQYF. The CDR3 nucleotides are TGTGCCAGCAGGGAGGACAGGGGGGCCTACGAGCAGTACTTC.

The count of this clone is one. The genes are TRBV4-2 and TRBJ2-3, with D perhaps TRBD1 (6 bases). CDR3 length: 16 amino acids. V gave up 2 bases and J gave up 4 bases, with 16 bases separating them. Germline CDR1 LGHNA, CDR2 YNFKEQ. This CDR3 is CASSQSAQGWADTQYF. The CDR3 DNA is TGTGCCAGCAGCCAATCCGCACAGGGTTGGGCAGATACGCAGTATTTT.